Below are 22 T cell receptor beta chains sequenced from a single sample in a study of PD-1 blockade in classical Hodgkin lymphoma. Clones were sequenced by immunoSEQ multiplex PCR, and TCRdb holds only the in-frame ones, with some missing. The sample has about 25,000 clones; approximately 80% are singletons. Autologous stem cell transplantation was followed by relapse in every patient, and brentuximab vedotin exposure varied. The specimen comprised peripheral blood mononuclear cells (PBMCs), sampled at baseline. The source of these receptors is a human donor with classical Hodgkin lymphoma.

The genes are TRBV27 and TRBJ2-2; D perhaps matches TRBD2 (6 bases). Germline CDR1 is MNHEY and CDR2 is SMNVEV (reference sequence). The CDR3 is made up of 13 amino acids. V was trimmed by 6 bases and J by 8 bases, leaving 13 bases between them. CDR3 in DNA: TGTGCCAGCAGGACACTAGCAAGGGGGGAGCTGTTTTTT. It translates to CASRTLARGELFF.

J is TRBJ2-7 and V is TRBV7-8; D is unclear. CDR1 and CDR2 from the germline V gene are SGHVS and FQNEAQ. V was clipped by 5 bases and J by 8 bases, with 10 bases between them. The CDR3 has 11 amino acids. CDR3 region: CASSPGRQQYF. In DNA, the CDR3 is TGTGCCAGCAGCCCAGGACGCCAGCAGTACTTC.

This clone was seen only a few times. V usage is TRBV18 and J usage is TRBJ2-1; D ambiguous. CDR1 and CDR2 from the germline V gene are KGHSH and LQKENI. V was trimmed by 3 bases and J by 7 bases, leaving 4 bases between them. There are 11 residues in the CDR3. The CDR3 coding sequence is TGTGCCAGCTCACCTAAGAATGAGCAGTTCTTC. Its protein product is CASSPKNEQFF.

The chain links TRBV5-4 to TRBJ1-6; D gene ambiguous. CDR3 length: 12 residues. CDR1 and CDR2 from the germline V gene are SGHNT and YYREEE (reference sequence). V lost 0 bases, J lost 5 bases, and 0 bases lay in between. CDR3 residues: CASSLDNSPLHF. CDR3 in DNA: TGTGCCAGCAGCTTGGATAATTCACCCCTCCACTTT.

This clone occurred a few times. The V gene is TRBV6-5, the J gene TRBJ2-7; D perhaps matches TRBD2 (5 bases). CDR1 is MNHEY and CDR2 is SVGAGI in the germline V gene. Trimming took off 6 bases at V and 4 bases at J, with 13 bases between the two ends. CDR3 length: 13 amino acids. CDR3 sequence reads: CASSYGMTYEQYF. DNA of the CDR3: TGTGCCAGCAGCTACGGGATGACATACGAGCAGTACTTC.

The rearrangement links TRBV7-2 to TRBJ1-1, with D uncertain. V lost 2 bases, J lost 4 bases, and 8 bases lay in between. Per germline, CDR1 SGHTA and CDR2 FQGNSA. The CDR3 totals 13 residues. The chain's CDR3 is CASSLIQFTEAFF. CDR3 nucleotides: TGTGCCAGCAGCTTAATACAGTTCACTGAAGCTTTCTTT.

J is TRBJ1-2 and V is TRBV5-5; 7 bases map to TRBD1. The CDR3 totals 16 residues. Germline CDR1 reads SGHKS; CDR2 reads YYEKEE (reference sequence). V shed 4 bases, J shed 4 bases, and the junction held 13 bases outside the gene matches. The CDR3 coding sequence is TGTGCCAGCAGCCTAAGACAGGGCCGAAGCGTCTATGGCTACACCTTC. This sequence encodes CASSLRQGRSVYGYTF.

V and J are TRBV28 and TRBJ1-2, with D uncertain. V shed 7 bases and J shed 4 bases, with 10 bases lying between them. CDR3 length: 12 amino acids. Germline CDR1 is MDHEN and CDR2 is SYDVKM. This chain's CDR3 is CASMEGGYGYTF. The CDR3 region has the DNA TGTGCCAGCATGGAGGGAGGCTATGGCTACACCTTC.

This chain uses TRBV6-6 with TRBJ2-3; D is possibly TRBD1 (5 bases). CDR1 is MNHNY, CDR2 SVGAGI, per germline (reference sequence). The CDR3 loop spans 16 amino acids. V shed 1 base and J shed 1 base, with 12 bases lying between them. The CDR3 protein is CASSYFGWGGTDTQYF. CDR3 sequence (DNA): TGTGCCAGCAGTTACTTCGGGTGGGGCGGCACAGATACGCAGTATTTT.

This clone was seen more than once but under ten times. The chain recombines TRBV30 with TRBJ1-3; a possible D gene is TRBD1 (5 bases). This CDR3 comprises 18 residues. Germline CDR1 is GTSNPN and CDR2 is SVGIG (reference sequence). The V end was cut by 4 bases, the J end by 0 bases, with 22 bases between. CDR3 DNA: TGTGCCTGGAACCGGGACGGAAGCTTGATGTCCTCTGGAAACACCATATATTTT. Translation: CAWNRDGSLMSSGNTIYF.

The chain employs TRBV11-2 and TRBJ2-7; a possible D gene is TRBD2 (7 bases). Germline V gene lookup returns CDR1 SGHAT and CDR2 FQNNGV. The V gene lost 4 bases and the J gene lost 4 bases, with 14 bases spanning the gap. The CDR3 is made up of 14 amino acids. This CDR3 is CASSSRGGDYEQYF. CDR3 nucleotide sequence: TGTGCCAGCAGCTCCAGAGGGGGGGATTACGAGCAGTACTTC.

The chain joins TRBV11-2 to TRBJ2-1; D ambiguous. V lost 4 bases to trimming and J lost 9 bases, with 7 bases between them. CDR1 SGHAT and CDR2 FQNNGV come from the germline V gene. The CDR3 is 11 residues long. CDR3: CASSSDLEQFF. CDR3 bases: TGTGCCAGCAGCTCCGACCTTGAGCAGTTCTTC.

J is TRBJ2-3 and V is TRBV7-9, with D perhaps matching TRBD1 (6 bases). The CDR3 length is 14 residues. Germline V CDR1 and CDR2: SEHNR, FQNEAQ (reference sequence). V lost 4 bases and J 1 base, leaving 9 bases between the germline ends. CDR3 protein: CASSSRTGTDTQYF. In DNA form, the CDR3 reads TGTGCCAGCAGCTCACGGACAGGCACAGATACGCAGTATTTT.

The chain uses TRBV28 and TRBJ1-2, with TRBD1 as a possible D gene (6 bases). The germline V gene has CDR1 MDHEN and CDR2 SYDVKM. CDR3 length: 14 amino acids. V dropped 6 bases and J dropped 3 bases, with 14 bases sitting between them. The CDR3 nucleotides read TGTGCCAGCAGCCAACAGGGTCCGGACTATGGCTACACCTTC. Translating it yields CASSQQGPDYGYTF.

The J gene is TRBJ2-5, the V gene TRBV11-2; D gene ambiguous. Germline V CDR1 and CDR2: SGHAT, FQNNGV. V gave up 5 bases and J gave up 1 base, with 8 bases separating them. This CDR3 contains 13 residues. This CDR3 is CASSPGSQETQYF. The DNA for the CDR3 is TGTGCCAGCAGCCCCGGCAGCCAAGAGACCCAGTACTTC.

Only one count was recorded for this clone. The chain has TRBV29-1 and TRBJ1-1; D not resolved. Trimming shortened V by 4 bases and J by 1 base, and 10 bases separated the two germline ends. CDR1 is SQVTM and CDR2 is ANQGSEA in the germline V gene. The CDR3 spans 13 residues. DNA of the CDR3: TGCAGCGTTGTTCACCTTGGGAACACTGAAGCTTTCTTT. It codes for CSVVHLGNTEAFF.

The J gene is TRBJ1-2, the V gene TRBV4-2; 9 bases line up with TRBD1. V lost 4 bases and J lost 4; bases outside the gene matches: 13. CDR3 length: 17 amino acids. Germline CDR1 LGHNA, CDR2 YNFKEQ. The CDR3 nucleotides are TGTGCCAGCAGCCGTTCAAAGGCGGGACAGGGTGGCTATGGCTACACCTTC. Its protein is CASSRSKAGQGGYGYTF.

In DNA, the CDR3 is TGTGCCAGCAGTGGACTAGCGGGGGGCCTCACAGATACGCAGTATTTT. Protein product: CASSGLAGGLTDTQYF. The chain uses TRBV6-1 and TRBJ2-3, with 13 bases aligning to TRBD2. The junction had 3 bases not matched to a gene; V was cut back by 4 bases and J by 2 bases. The CDR3 is made up of 16 amino acids. The germline CDR1 and CDR2 sequences are MNHNS and SASEGT.

This rearrangement joins TRBV2 to TRBJ1-4, with 9 positions matching TRBD1. V shed 7 bases, J shed 5 bases, and the junction held 5 bases outside the gene matches. The CDR3 loop spans 14 amino acids. Germline V gene lookup returns CDR1 SNHLY and CDR2 FYNNEI. The CDR3 region is CASKTGTGNEKLFF. In DNA form, the CDR3 reads TGTGCCAGCAAGACCGGGACAGGGAATGAAAAACTGTTTTTT.

The gene calls are TRBV4-3 and TRBJ1-1, with 7 positions matching TRBD1. The CDR3 has 14 residues. Trimming removed 3 bases from V and 4 bases from J; junction bases left unmatched: 5. Germline loops: CDR1 LGHNA, CDR2 YSLEER. The DNA of the CDR3 is TGCGCCAGCAGCCAGACTCAGGGGGGCACTGAAGCTTTCTTT. Protein sequence: CASSQTQGGTEAFF.

The gene calls are TRBV5-3 and TRBJ2-6; D call uncertain. TRBV5-3 is annotated as an ORF whose role is uncertain. The CDR3 covers 14 residues. Trimming left V 3 bases short and J 3 bases short, with 7 bases between. In nucleotides, the CDR3 is TGTGCCAGAAGCTCGGGTTGTGGGGCCAACGTCCTGACTTTC. Translated, it gives CARSSGCGANVLTF.

This chain links TRBV6-6 with TRBJ1-2; D is unresolved. V was trimmed by 0 bases and J by 4 bases, leaving 9 bases between them. Per germline, CDR1 MNHNY and CDR2 SVGAGI (reference sequence). CDR3 size: 14 residues. Here the CDR3 reads CASSYSKTGYGYTF. The CDR3 DNA follows: TGTGCCAGCAGTTACTCGAAAACGGGCTATGGCTACACCTTC.